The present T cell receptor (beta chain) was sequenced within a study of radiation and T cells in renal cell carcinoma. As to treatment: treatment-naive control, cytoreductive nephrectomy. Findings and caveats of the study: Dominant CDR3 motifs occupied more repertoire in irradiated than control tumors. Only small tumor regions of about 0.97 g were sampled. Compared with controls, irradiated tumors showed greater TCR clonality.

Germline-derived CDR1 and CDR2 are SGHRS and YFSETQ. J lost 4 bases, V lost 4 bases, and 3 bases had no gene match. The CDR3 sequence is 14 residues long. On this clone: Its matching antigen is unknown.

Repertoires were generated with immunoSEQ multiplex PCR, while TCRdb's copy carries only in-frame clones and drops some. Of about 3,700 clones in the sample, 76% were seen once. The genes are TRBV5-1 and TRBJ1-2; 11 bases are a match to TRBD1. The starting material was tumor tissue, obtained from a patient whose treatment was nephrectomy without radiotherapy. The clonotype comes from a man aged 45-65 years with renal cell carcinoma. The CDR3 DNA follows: TGCGCCAGCAGCCGGGGACAGGGGGGCTATGGCTACACCTTC. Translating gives CASSRGQGGYGYTF.